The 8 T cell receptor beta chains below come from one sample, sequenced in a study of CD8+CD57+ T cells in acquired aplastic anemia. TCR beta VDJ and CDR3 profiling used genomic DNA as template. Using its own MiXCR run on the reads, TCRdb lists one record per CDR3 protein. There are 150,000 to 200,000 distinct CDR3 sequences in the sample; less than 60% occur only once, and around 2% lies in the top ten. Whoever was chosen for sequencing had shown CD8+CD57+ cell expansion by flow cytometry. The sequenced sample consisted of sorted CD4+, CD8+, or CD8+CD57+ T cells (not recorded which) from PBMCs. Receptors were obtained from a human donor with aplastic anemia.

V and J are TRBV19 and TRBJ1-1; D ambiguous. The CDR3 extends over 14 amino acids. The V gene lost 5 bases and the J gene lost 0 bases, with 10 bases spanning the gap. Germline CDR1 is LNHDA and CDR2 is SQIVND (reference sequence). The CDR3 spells CASSHGIMNTEAFF. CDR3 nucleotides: TGTGCCAGTAGTCACGGGATTATGAACACTGAAGCTTTCTTT.

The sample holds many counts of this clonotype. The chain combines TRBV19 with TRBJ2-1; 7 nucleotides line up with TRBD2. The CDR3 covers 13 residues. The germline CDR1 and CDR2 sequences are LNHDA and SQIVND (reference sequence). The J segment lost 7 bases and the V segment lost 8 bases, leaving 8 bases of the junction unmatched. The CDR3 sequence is CASAGLVYNEQFF. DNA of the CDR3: TGTGCCAGTGCCGGACTAGTCTATAATGAGCAGTTCTTC. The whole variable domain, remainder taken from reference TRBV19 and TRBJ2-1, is DGGITQSPKYLFRKEGQNVTLSCEQNLNHDAMYWYRQDPGQGLRLIYYSQIVNDFQKGDIAEGYSVSREKKESFPLTVTSAQKNPTAFYLCASAGLVYNEQFFGPGTRLTVL.

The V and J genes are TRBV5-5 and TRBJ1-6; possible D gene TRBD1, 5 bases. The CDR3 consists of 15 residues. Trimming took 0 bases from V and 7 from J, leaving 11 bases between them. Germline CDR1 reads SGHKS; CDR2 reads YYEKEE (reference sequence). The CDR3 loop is CASSLAGLENSPLHF. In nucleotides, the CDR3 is TGTGCCAGCAGCTTGGCAGGGCTCGAGAATTCACCCCTCCACTTT.

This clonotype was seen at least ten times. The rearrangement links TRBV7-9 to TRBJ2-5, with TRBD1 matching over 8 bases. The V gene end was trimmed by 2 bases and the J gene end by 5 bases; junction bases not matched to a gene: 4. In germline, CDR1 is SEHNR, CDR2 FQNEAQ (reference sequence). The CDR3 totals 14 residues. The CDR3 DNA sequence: TGTGCCAGCAGCTTACAGGGGGCTGTGGAGACCCAGTACTTC. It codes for CASSLQGAVETQYF.

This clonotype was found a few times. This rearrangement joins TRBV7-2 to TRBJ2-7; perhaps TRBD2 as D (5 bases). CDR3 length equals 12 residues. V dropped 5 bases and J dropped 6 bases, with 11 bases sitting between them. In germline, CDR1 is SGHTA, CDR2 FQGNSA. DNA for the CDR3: TGTGCCAGCAGCCAAAACAGCGGCGAGCAGTACTTC. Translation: CASSQNSGEQYF. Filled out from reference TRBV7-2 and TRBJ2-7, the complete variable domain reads GAGVSQSPSNKVTEKGKDVELRCDPISGHTALYWYRQSLGQGLEFLIYFQGNSAPDKSGLPSDRFSAERTGGSVSTLTIQRTQQEDSAVYLCASSQNSGEQYFGPGTRLTVT.

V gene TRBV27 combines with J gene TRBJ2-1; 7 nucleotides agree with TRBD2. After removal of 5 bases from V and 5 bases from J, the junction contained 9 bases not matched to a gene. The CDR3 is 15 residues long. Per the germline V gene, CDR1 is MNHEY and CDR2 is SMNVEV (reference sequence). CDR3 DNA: TGTGCCAGCAGTGTCAGGGACGGGGGGAACAATGAGCAGTTCTTC. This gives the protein CASSVRDGGNNEQFF.

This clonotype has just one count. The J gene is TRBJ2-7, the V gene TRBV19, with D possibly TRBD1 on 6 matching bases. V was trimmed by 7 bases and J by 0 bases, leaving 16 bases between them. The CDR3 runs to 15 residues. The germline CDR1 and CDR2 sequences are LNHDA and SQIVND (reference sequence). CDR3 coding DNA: TGTGCCAGTACCCCATCCCGGGGACACTCCTACGAGCAGTACTTC. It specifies CASTPSRGHSYEQYF.

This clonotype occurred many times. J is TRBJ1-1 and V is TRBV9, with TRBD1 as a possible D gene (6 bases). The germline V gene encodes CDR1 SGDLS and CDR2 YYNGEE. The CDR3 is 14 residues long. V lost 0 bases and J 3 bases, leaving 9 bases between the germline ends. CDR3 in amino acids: CASSVEAGDTEAFF. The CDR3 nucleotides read TGTGCCAGCAGCGTAGAGGCAGGGGACACTGAAGCTTTCTTT. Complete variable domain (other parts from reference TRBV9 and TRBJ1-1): DSGVTQTPKHLITATGQRVTLRCSPRSGDLSVYWYQQSLDQGLQFLIQYYNGEERAKGNILERFSAQQFPDLHSELNLSSLELGDSALYFCASSVEAGDTEAFFGQGTRLTVV.